What follows describes a single TCR beta chain. The antigen remains undetermined. Sequencing used immunoSEQ multiplex PCR; TCRdb keeps in-frame clones, though not all of them. This table has some 64,000 clones, about 98% appearing once. CD4+CD25+CD127- Tregs, CD4+CD25- non-Tregs, CD4 and CD8 cells were sorted. These data are taken from a study of Tregs in tolerant kidney transplant recipients. General study results and limits: This study did not directly address biological reproducibility. Activated donor B cell expansion appeared to reveal the most relevant donor-specific TCRbeta repertoire.

Germline CDR1 is SGHNT and CDR2 is YENEEA. The ends lost 5 bases at V and 5 bases at J; junction bases unmatched: 6. CDR3 size: 14 residues. Material: Tregs from blood, obtained before the transplant. The origin of this receptor is a human donor who received a combined kidney and bone marrow transplant. The chain joins TRBV11-3 to TRBJ2-5, with 9 bases fitting TRBD2. Written as DNA, the CDR3 is TGTGCCAGCAGCCGTGGACTAGCGAGTGAGACCCAGTACTTC. Its translation: CASSRGLASETQYF.